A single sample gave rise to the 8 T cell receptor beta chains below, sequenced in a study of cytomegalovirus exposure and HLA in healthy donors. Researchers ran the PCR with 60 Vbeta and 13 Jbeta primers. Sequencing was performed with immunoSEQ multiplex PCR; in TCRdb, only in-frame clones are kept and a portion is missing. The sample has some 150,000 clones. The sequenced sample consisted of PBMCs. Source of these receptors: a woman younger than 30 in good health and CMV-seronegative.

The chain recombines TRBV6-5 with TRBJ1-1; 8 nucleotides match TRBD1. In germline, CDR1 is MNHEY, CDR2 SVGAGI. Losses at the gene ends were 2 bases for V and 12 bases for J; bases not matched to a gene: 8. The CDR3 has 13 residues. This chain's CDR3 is CASSYEGTGRSFF. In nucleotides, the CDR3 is TGTGCCAGCAGTTACGAGGGGACAGGTCGATCTTTCTTT.

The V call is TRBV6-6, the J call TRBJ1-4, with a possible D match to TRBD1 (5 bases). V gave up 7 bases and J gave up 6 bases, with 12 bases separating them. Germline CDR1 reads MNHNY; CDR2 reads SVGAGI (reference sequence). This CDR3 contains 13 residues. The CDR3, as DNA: TGTGCCAGCAATGGAGGGGCCGATGAAAAACTGTTTTTT. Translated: CASNGGADEKLFF.

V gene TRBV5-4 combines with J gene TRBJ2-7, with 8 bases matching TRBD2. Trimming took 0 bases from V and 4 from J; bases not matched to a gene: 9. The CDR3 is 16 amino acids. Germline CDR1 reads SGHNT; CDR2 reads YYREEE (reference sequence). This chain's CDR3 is CASSLAASGSRYEQYF. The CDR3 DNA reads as TGTGCCAGCAGCTTGGCGGCGAGCGGGAGTAGGTACGAGCAGTACTTC.

CDR3 nucleotides: TGTGCCAGGACTAGCGGGAGGAACAATGAGCAGTTCTTC. It is translated as CARTSGRNNEQFF. The chain links TRBV2 to TRBJ2-1; TRBD2 matches 13 bases. CDR3 length equals 13 residues. The V and J ends lost 9 bases and 5 bases, in that order; junction bases with no gene match: 1. Germline CDR1 SNHLY, CDR2 FYNNEI.

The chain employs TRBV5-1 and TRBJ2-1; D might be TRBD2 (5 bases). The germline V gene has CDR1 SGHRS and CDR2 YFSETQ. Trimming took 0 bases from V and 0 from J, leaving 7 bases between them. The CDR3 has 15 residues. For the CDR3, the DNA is TGCGCCAGCAGCTTGGAAGGGAGCTCCTACAATGAGCAGTTCTTC. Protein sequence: CASSLEGSSYNEQFF.

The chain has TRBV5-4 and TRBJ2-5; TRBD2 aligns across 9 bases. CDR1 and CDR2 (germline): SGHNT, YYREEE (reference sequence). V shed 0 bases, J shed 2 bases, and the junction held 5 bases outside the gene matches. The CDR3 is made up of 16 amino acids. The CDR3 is CASSLGSGRKQETQYF. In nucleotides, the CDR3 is TGTGCCAGCAGCTTGGGGAGCGGGAGGAAGCAAGAGACCCAGTACTTC.

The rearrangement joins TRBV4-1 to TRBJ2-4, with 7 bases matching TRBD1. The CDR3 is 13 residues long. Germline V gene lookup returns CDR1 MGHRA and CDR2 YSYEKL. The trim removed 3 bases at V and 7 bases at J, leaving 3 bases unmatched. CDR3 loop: CASSQTGLNIQYF. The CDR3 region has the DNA TGCGCCAGCAGCCAGACAGGGTTGAACATTCAGTACTTC.

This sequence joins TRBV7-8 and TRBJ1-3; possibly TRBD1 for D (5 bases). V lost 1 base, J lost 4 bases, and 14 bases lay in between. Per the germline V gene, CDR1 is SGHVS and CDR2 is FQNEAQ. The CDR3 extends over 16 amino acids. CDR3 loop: CASSLVDRGGGNTIYF. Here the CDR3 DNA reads TGTGCCAGCAGCTTAGTCGACCGGGGGGGAGGAAACACCATATATTTT.